This TCR beta chain was retrieved from a study of monozygotic twins with inflammatory bowel disease. TCRdb processed the 5' RACE reads again and assigns one entry to each CDR3 protein, with no DNA. The repertoire table contains more than 300,000 distinct CDR3 sequences. Germline V gene lookup returns CDR1 SEHNR and CDR2 FQNEAQ (reference sequence). This CDR3 comprises 12 residues. The sample was blood. This chain links TRBV7-9 with TRBJ2-7. This TCR was sampled from a human donor with ulcerative colitis or Crohn's disease, or a healthy co-twin of an affected twin (not recorded which). The CDR3 protein is CASSFSGHEQYF.